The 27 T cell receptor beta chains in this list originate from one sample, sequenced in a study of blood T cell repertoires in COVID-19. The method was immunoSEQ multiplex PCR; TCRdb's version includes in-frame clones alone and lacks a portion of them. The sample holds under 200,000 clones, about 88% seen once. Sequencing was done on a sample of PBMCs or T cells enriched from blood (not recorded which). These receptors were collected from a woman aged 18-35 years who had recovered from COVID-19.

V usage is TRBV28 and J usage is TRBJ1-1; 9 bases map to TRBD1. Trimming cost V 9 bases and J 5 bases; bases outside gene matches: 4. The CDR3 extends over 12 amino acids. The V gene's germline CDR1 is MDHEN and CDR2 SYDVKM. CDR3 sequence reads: CARTGGGTEAFF. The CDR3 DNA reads TGTGCCAGGACAGGGGGGGGGACTGAAGCTTTCTTT. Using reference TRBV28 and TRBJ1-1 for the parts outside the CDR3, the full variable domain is DVKVTQSSRYLVKRTGEKVFLECVQDMDHENMFWYRQDPGLGLRLIYFSYDVKMKEKGDIPEGYSVSREKKERFSLILESASTNQTSMYLCARTGGGTEAFFGQGTRLTVV.

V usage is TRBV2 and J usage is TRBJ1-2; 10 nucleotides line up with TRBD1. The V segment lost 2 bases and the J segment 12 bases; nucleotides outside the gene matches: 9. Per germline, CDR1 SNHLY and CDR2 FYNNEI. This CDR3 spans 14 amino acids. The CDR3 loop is CASSELGTGVFDTF. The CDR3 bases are TGTGCCAGCAGTGAATTGGGGACAGGGGTTTTCGACACCTTC. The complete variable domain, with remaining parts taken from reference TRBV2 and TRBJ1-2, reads EPEVTQTPSHQVTQMGQEVILRCVPISNHLYFYWYRQILGQKVEFLVSFYNNEISEKSEIFDDQFSVERPDGSNFTLKIRSTKLEDSAMYFCASSELGTGVFDTFGSGTRLTVV.

The CDR3 loop is CASSPDRNYGYTF. As DNA, the CDR3 is TGTGCCAGCAGCCCGGACAGGAACTATGGCTACACCTTC. This sequence joins TRBV9 and TRBJ1-2; 7 bases fit TRBD1. The V gene end was trimmed by 4 bases and the J gene end by 2 bases; junction bases not matched to a gene: 2. In germline, CDR1 is SGDLS, CDR2 YYNGEE. The CDR3 sequence is 13 residues long.

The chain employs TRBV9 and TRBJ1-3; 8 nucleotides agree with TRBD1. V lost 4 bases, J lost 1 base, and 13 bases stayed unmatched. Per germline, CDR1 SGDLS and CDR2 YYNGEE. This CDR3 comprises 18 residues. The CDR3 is CASSPVDRGEGSGNTIYF. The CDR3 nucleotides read TGTGCCAGCAGCCCGGTCGACAGGGGAGAAGGGTCTGGAAACACCATATATTTT. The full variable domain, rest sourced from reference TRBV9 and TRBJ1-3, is DSGVTQTPKHLITATGQRVTLRCSPRSGDLSVYWYQQSLDQGLQFLIQYYNGEERAKGNILERFSAQQFPDLHSELNLSSLELGDSALYFCASSPVDRGEGSGNTIYFGEGSWLTVV.

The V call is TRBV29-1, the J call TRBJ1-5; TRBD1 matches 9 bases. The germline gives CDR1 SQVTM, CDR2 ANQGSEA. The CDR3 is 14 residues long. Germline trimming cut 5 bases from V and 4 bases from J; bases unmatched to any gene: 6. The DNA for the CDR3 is TGCAGCGTTACTCTCGGGACAGGGAATCAGCCCCAGCATTTT. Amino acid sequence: CSVTLGTGNQPQHF.

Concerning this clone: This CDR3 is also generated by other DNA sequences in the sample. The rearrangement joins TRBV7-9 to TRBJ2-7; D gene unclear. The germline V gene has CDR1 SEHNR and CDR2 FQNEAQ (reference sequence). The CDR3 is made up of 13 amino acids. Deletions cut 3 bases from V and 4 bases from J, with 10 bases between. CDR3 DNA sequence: TGTGCCAGCAGCTTCCCTAGTAGTTACGAGCAGTACTTC. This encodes CASSFPSSYEQYF.

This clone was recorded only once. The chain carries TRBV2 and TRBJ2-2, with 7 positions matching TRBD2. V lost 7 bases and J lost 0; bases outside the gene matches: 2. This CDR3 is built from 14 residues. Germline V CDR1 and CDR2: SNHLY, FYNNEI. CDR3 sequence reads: CASKAGANTGELFF. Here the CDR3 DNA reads TGTGCCAGCAAGGCGGGGGCGAACACCGGGGAGCTGTTTTTT.

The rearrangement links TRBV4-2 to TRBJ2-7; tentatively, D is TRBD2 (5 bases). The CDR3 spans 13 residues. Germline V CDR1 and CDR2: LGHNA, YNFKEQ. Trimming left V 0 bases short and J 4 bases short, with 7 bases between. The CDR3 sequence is CASSQDGLYEQYF. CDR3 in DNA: TGTGCCAGCAGCCAAGATGGACTTTACGAGCAGTACTTC.

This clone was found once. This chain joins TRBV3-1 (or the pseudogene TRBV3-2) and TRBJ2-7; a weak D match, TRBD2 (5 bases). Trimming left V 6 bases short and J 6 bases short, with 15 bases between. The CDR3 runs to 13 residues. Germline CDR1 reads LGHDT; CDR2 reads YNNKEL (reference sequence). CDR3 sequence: CASSPYPGGEQYF. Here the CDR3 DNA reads TGTGCCAGCAGTCCCTACCCAGGAGGCGAGCAGTACTTC.

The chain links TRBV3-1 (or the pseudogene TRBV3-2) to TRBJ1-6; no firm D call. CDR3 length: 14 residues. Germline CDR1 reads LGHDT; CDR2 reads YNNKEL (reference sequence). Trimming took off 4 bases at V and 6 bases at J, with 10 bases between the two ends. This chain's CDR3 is CASSLRRGNSPLHF. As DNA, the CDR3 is TGTGCCAGCAGCCTCCGGCGGGGTAATTCACCCCTCCACTTT.

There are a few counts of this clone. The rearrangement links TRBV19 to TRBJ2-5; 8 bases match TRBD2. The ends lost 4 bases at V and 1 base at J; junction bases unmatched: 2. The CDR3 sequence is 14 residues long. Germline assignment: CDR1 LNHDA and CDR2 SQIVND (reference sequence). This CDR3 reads CASSTSGSQETQYF. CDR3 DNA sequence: TGTGCCAGTAGTACTAGCGGGTCCCAAGAGACCCAGTACTTC.

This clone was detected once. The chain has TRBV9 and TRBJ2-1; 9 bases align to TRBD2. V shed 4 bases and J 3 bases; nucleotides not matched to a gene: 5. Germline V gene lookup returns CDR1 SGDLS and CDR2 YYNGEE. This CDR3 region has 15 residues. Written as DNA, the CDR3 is TGTGCCAGCAGCCAAGCGGGAGGTAGCTACAATGAGCAGTTCTTC. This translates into CASSQAGGSYNEQFF.

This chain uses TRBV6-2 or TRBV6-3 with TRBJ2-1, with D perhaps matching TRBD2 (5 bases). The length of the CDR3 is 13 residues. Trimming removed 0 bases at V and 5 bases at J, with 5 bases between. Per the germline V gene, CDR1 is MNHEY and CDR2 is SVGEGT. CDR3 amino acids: CASSYSRDNEQFF. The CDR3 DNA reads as TGTGCCAGCAGTTACTCGCGGGACAATGAGCAGTTCTTC.

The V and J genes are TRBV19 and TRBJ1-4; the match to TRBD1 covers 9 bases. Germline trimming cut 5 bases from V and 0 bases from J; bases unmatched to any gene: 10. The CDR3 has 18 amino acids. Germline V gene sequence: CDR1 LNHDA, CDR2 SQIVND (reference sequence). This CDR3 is CASSDSGDRAATNEKLFF. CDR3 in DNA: TGTGCCAGTAGTGACTCTGGGGACAGGGCAGCAACTAATGAAAAACTGTTTTTT.

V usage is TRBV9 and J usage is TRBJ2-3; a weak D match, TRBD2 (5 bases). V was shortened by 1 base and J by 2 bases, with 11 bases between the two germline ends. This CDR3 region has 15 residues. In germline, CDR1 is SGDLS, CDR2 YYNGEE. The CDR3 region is CASSVRSGYTDTQYF. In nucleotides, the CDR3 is TGTGCCAGCAGCGTACGGAGCGGATACACAGATACGCAGTATTTT.

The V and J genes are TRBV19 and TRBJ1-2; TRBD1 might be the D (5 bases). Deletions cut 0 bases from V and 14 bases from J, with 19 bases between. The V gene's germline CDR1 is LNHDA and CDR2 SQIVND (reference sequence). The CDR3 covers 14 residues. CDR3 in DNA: TGTGCCAGTAGTATAGATGGCAGGGCCTCGAGGTGGACCTTC. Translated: CASSIDGRASRWTF.

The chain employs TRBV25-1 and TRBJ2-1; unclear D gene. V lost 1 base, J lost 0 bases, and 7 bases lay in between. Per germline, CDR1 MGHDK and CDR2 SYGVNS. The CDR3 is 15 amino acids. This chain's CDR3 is CASSEWSSSYNEQFF. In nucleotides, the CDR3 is TGTGCCAGCAGTGAATGGAGTTCCTCCTACAATGAGCAGTTCTTC.

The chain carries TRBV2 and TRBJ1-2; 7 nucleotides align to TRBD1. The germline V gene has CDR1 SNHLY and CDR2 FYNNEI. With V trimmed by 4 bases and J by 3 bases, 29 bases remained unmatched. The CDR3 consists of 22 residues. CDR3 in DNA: TGTGCCAGCAGTGGGGCTTACAGGGGCCCTCTTGTGCCCCATAACCAGTACTATGGCTACACCTTC. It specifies CASSGAYRGPLVPHNQYYGYTF. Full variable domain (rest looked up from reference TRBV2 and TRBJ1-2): EPEVTQTPSHQVTQMGQEVILRCVPISNHLYFYWYRQILGQKVEFLVSFYNNEISEKSEIFDDQFSVERPDGSNFTLKIRSTKLEDSAMYFCASSGAYRGPLVPHNQYYGYTFGSGTRLTVV.

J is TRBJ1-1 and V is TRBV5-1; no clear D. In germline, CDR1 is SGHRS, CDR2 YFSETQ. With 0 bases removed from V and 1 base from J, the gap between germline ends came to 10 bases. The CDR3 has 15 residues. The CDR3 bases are TGCGCCAGCAGCTTGGCCGGGAACCAGAACACTGAAGCTTTCTTT. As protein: CASSLAGNQNTEAFF.

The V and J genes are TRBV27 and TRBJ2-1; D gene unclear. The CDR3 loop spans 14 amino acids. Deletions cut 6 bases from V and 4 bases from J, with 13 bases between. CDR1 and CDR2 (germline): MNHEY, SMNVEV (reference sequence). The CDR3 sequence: CASRGPNFYNEQFF. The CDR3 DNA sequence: TGTGCCAGCAGGGGCCCAAACTTTTACAATGAGCAGTTCTTC.

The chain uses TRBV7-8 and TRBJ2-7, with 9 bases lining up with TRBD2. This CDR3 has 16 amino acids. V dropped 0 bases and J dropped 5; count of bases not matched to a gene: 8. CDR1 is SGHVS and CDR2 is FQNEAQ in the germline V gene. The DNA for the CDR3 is TGTGCCAGCAGCTTAGCGGTAGCGGGAGTGGCCAACGAGCAGTACTTC. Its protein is CASSLAVAGVANEQYF.

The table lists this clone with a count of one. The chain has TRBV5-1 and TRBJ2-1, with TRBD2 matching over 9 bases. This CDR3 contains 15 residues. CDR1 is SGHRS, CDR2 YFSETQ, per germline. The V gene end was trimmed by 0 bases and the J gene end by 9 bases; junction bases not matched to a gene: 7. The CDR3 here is CASSLAELAGSEQFF. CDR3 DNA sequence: TGCGCCAGCAGCTTGGCCGAGCTAGCGGGATCTGAGCAGTTCTTC.

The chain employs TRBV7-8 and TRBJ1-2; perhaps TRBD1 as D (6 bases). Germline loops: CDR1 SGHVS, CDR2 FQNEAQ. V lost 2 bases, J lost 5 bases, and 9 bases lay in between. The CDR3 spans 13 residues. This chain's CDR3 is CASSLRQEYGYTF. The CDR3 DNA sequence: TGTGCCAGCAGCTTAAGACAGGAATATGGCTACACCTTC. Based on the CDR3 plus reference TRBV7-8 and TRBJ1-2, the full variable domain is GAGVSQSPRYKVAKRGQDVALRCDPISGHVSLFWYQQALGQGPEFLTYFQNEAQLDKSGLPSDRFFAERPEGSVSTLKIQRTQQEDSAVYLCASSLRQEYGYTFGSGTRLTVV.

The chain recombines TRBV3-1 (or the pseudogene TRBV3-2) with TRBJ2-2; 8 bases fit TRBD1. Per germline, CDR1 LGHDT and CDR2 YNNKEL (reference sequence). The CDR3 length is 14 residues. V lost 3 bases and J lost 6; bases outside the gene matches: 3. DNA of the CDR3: TGTGCCAGCAGCCACAGGGGGCGCTCCGGGGAGCTGTTTTTT. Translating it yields CASSHRGRSGELFF.

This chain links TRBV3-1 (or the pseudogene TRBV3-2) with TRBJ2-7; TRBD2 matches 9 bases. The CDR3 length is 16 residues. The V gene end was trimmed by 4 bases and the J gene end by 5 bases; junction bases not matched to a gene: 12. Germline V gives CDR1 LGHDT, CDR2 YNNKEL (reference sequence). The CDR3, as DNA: TGTGCCAGCAGCCCGCCCTTTATGGCGGGAGGGGACGAGCAGTACTTC. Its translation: CASSPPFMAGGDEQYF.

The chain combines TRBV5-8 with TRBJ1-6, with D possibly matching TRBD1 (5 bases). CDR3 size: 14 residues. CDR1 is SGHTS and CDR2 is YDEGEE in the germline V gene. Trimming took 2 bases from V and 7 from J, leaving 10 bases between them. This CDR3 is CASSFRGANSPLHF. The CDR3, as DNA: TGTGCCAGCAGCTTTCGTGGGGCGAATTCACCCCTCCACTTT.

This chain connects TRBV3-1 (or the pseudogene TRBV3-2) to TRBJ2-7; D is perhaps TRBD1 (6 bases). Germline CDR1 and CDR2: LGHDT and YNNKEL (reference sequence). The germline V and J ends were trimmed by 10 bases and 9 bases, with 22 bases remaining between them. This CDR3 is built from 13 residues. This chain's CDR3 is CATQGFPPRVQYF. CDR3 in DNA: TGTGCCACACAGGGTTTCCCTCCCCGCGTGCAGTACTTC.